Below are 3 T cell receptor beta chains sequenced from a single sample in a study of cytomegalovirus exposure and HLA in healthy donors. 13 Jbeta primers and 60 Vbeta primers were used for the PCR. Sequencing used immunoSEQ multiplex PCR; TCRdb keeps in-frame clones, though not all of them. The repertoire has about 120,000 clones, roughly 78% of them found once; the top ten carry around 3%. Sample: PBMCs. The receptors were gathered from a woman between 25 and 40 years old in good health and CMV-seropositive.

This chain uses TRBV10-3 with TRBJ1-6; 9 bases align to TRBD1. The CDR3 is 16 amino acids. The germline V gene has CDR1 ENHRY and CDR2 SYGVKD. V lost 4 bases to trimming and J lost 7 bases; unmatched junction nucleotides: 8. In nucleotides, the CDR3 is TGTGCCATCAGTGCGGGAGGGACAGGGCGGAATTCACCCCTCCACTTT. Translated, it gives CAISAGGTGRNSPLHF.

The rearrangement uses TRBV19 and TRBJ2-5; TRBD2 matches 9 bases. Germline CDR1 and CDR2: LNHDA and SQIVND (reference sequence). Unmatched junction bases numbered 9, after V lost 4 bases and J lost 6 bases. This CDR3 contains 15 residues. This CDR3 reads CASSTGLAGTQTQYF. In nucleotides, the CDR3 is TGTGCCAGTAGTACGGGACTAGCCGGAACCCAGACCCAGTACTTC.

This chain joins TRBV29-1 and TRBJ1-2, with 8 bases fitting TRBD1. The germline V gene has CDR1 SQVTM and CDR2 ANQGSEA. This CDR3 has 11 residues. The V gene end was trimmed by 7 bases and the J gene end by 7 bases; junction bases not matched to a gene: 5. The CDR3: CSGGTGVGYTF. The CDR3 bases are TGCAGCGGTGGGACAGGCGTTGGCTACACCTTC.